What follows is one T cell receptor beta chain and its context. No antigen is known for it. Both iRepertoire HTBI primers and Arm-PCR of CDR3 regions were used to build the TCR beta libraries. TCRdb recomputed calls from the multiplex PCR reads with MiXCR, one row per CDR3 protein. Of 680,000 or so distinct CDR3 sequences listed, less than 20% were seen once; the top ten hold 15% to 20%. This record comes from a study of regulatory T cells in long-lasting Graves disease. The V end lost 0 bases, the J end lost 0 bases, and 9 bases lay between the germline ends. This CDR3 has 16 amino acids. Per the germline V gene, CDR1 is SGDLS and CDR2 is YYNGEE. Whole-study findings and limits: Study of thyroid tissue was not done, with only peripheral blood studied. Persistent disease samples used TRBV28, TRBJ1-2 and TRBJ2-5 preferentially.

Time point meaning: newly diagnosed GD, antithyroid drugs for less than 3 months. Preparation of the TCR library used RNA extracted from PBMCs. Diagnoses of Graves' disease were made by American Thyroid Association guidelines. This sample also belongs to another study, concerning T cells in Graves' hyperthyroidism and ophthalmopathy. That study adds: Using the HTBI primer set, a first-round RT-PCR was run on the TCR CDR3.

This clonotype originated in a woman in her twenties or thirties with Graves disease. V and J are TRBV9 and TRBJ1-4, with no clear D. This sample comprised peripheral blood mononuclear cells (PBMCs), obtained at new diagnosis, from a patient treated with antithyroid drugs. The CDR3 nucleotides are TGTGCCAGCAGCGTAGGGAGCTCTGCAACTAATGAAAAACTGTTTTTT. The encoded protein is CASSVGSSATNEKLFF.